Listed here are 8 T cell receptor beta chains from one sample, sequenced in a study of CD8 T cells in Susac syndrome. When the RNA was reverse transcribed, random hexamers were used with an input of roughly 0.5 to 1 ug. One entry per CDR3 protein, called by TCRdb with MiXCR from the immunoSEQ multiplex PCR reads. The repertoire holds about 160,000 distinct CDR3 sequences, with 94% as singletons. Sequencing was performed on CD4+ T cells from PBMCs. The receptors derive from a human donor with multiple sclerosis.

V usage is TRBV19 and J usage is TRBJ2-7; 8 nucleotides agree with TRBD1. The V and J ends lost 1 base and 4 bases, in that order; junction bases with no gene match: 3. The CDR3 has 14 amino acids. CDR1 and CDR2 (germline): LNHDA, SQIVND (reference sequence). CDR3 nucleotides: TGTGCCAGTAGTATAGTCGGGACAGGATACGAGCAGTACTTC. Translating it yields CASSIVGTGYEQYF.

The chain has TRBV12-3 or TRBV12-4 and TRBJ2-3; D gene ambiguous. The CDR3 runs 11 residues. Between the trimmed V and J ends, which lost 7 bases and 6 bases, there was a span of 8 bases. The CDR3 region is CASTPRDTQYF. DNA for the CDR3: TGTGCCAGCACCCCTCGGGATACGCAGTATTTT.

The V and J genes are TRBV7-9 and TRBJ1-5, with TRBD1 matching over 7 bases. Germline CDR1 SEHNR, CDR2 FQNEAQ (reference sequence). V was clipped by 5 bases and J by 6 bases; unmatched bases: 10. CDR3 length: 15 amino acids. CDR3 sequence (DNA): TGTGCCAGCAGCACAGGGGTGTTGTTGGGTCAGCCCCAGCATTTT. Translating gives CASSTGVLLGQPQHF.

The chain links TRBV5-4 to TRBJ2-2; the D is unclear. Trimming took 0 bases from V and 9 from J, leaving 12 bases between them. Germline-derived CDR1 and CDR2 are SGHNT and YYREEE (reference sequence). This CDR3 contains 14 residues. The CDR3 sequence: CASSLAPTKRELFF. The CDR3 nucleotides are TGTGCCAGCAGCTTGGCCCCCACGAAACGGGAGCTGTTTTTT.

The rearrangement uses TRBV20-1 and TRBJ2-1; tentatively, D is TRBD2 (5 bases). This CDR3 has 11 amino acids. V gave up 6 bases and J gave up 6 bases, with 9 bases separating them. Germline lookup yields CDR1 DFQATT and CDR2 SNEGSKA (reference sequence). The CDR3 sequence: CSAIRGNEQFF. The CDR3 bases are TGCAGTGCCATCCGGGGCAATGAGCAGTTCTTC.

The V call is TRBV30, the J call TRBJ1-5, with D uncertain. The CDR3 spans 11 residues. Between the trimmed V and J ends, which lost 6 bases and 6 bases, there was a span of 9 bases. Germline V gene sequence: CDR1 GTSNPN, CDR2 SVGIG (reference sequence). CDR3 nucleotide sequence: TGTGCCTGCGGCGGTGGTCAGCCCCAGCATTTT. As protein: CACGGGQPQHF.

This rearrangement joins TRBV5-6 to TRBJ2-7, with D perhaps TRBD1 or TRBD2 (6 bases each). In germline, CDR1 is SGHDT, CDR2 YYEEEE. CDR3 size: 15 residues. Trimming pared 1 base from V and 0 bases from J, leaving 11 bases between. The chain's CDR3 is CASSLIGGTSYEQYF. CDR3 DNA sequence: TGTGCCAGCAGCTTGATAGGGGGGACCTCCTACGAGCAGTACTTC. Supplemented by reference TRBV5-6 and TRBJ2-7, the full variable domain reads DAGVTQSPTHLIKTRGQQVTLRCSPKSGHDTVSWYQQALGQGPQFIFQYYEEEERQRGNFPDRFSGHQFPNYSSELNVNALLLGDSALYLCASSLIGGTSYEQYFGPGTRLTVT.

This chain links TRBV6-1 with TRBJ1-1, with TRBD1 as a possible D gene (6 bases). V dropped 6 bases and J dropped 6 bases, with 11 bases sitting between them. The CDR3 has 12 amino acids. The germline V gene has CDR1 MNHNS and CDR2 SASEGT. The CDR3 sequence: CASRQGMAEAFF. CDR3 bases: TGTGCCAGCAGACAGGGAATGGCTGAAGCTTTCTTT.